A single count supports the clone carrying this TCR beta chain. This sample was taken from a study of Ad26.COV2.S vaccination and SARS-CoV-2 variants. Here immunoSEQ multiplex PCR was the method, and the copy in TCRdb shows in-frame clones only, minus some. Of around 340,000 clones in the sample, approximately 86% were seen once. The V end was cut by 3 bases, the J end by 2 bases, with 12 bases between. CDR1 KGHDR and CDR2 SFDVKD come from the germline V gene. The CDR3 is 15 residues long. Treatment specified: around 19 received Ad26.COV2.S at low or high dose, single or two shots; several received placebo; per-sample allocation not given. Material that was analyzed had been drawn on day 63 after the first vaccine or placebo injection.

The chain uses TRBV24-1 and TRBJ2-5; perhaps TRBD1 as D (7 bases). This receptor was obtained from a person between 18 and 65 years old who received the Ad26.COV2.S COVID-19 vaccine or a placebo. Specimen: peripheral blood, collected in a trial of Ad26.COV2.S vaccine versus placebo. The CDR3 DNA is TGTGCCACCAGTGATGGGGGGACAGCACAAGAGACCCAGTACTTC. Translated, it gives CATSDGGTAQETQYF.